These 22 T cell receptor beta chains share one sample of origin, sequenced in a study of blood T cell repertoires in COVID-19. Sequencing was performed with immunoSEQ multiplex PCR; in TCRdb, only in-frame clones are kept and a portion is missing. The data show 88,000 or so clones, with less than 90% seen just once and approximately 3.9% held by the top ten. The sequenced sample consisted of peripheral blood. The receptors were sampled from a man aged 60 to 69 with acute or convalescent COVID-19.

This clone was counted once. This chain links TRBV5-4 with TRBJ2-3, with TRBD1 matching 9 bases. Trimming cost V 0 bases and J 7 bases; bases outside gene matches: 3. CDR3 length equals 14 residues. Germline values: CDR1 SGHNT, CDR2 YYREEE (reference sequence). The CDR3 spells CASSLGQGEHTQYF. The CDR3, as DNA: TGTGCCAGCAGCTTGGGACAGGGGGAGCATACGCAGTATTTT.

The chain links TRBV21-1 to TRBJ2-4; the D call in the table, TRBD2, was not verified against the DNA. TRBV21-1 is deemed a pseudogene. The CDR3 is 15 amino acids. In DNA, the CDR3 is TGTGCCAGCAGCAAAGAAGCGGACCTTGGGAACATTCAGTACTTC. It translates to CASSKEADLGNIQYF.

This chain links TRBV7-9 with TRBJ2-5, with 9 bases lining up with TRBD1. The germline V gene has CDR1 SEHNR and CDR2 FQNEAQ (reference sequence). V gave up 2 bases and J gave up 1 base; unmatched junction bases: 11. CDR3 size: 18 residues. CDR3 amino acids: CASSLHKGQGFIQETQYF. The CDR3 DNA is TGTGCCAGCAGCTTACACAAAGGACAGGGGTTTATCCAAGAGACCCAGTACTTC.

The V and J genes are TRBV20-1 and TRBJ2-7; TRBD2 is a possible D gene (7 bases). Trimming removed 6 bases at V and 7 bases at J, with 13 bases between. Germline CDR1 and CDR2: DFQATT and SNEGSKA (reference sequence). CDR3 length: 11 residues. In nucleotides, the CDR3 is TGCAGTGCGGGGGGGCCTCTGGAGCAGTACTTC. It specifies CSAGGPLEQYF.

Details on this clone: Other nucleotide sequences in the sample specify the same CDR3. This chain connects TRBV27 to TRBJ1-2; 7 nucleotides align to TRBD1. The CDR3 extends over 15 amino acids. V was pared by 2 bases and J by 2 bases, with 5 bases of the junction left unmatched. Looked up from germline, CDR1 is MNHEY and CDR2 is SMNVEV (reference sequence). The CDR3 DNA follows: TGTGCCAGCAGTTTAAGTCCGGGACAGAACTATGGCTACACCTTC. It encodes CASSLSPGQNYGYTF.

The chain carries TRBV27 and TRBJ2-1; 11 bases are a match to TRBD2. The germline V gene has CDR1 MNHEY and CDR2 SMNVEV (reference sequence). CDR3 size: 14 residues. The V and J ends lost 4 bases and 7 bases, in that order; junction bases with no gene match: 3. The CDR3 bases are TGTGCCAGCAGTTCGGGACTAGCGGATAATGAGCAGTTCTTC. As protein: CASSSGLADNEQFF.

The V and J genes are TRBV28 and TRBJ1-1, with D possibly TRBD1 on 5 matching bases. The ends were cut back, 7 bases at V and 3 bases at J, with 12 bases in the middle. Germline CDR1 and CDR2: MDHEN and SYDVKM. The CDR3 is 13 residues long. CDR3 sequence reads: CASITGGYTEAFF. Written as DNA, the CDR3 is TGTGCCAGCATTACGGGGGGGTACACTGAAGCTTTCTTT.

The V and J genes are TRBV11-2 and TRBJ1-2; 9 positions match TRBD1. V dropped 4 bases and J dropped 6; count of bases not matched to a gene: 9. CDR1 and CDR2 from the germline V gene are SGHAT and FQNNGV. The CDR3 has 15 residues. In nucleotides, the CDR3 is TGTGCCAGCAGCTCACGAATTACAGGGGGCGATGGCTACACCTTC. Residues: CASSSRITGGDGYTF.

The rearrangement links TRBV24-1 to TRBJ2-2; no definite D call. Germline V gives CDR1 KGHDR, CDR2 SFDVKD. Trimming removed 1 base from V and 8 bases from J, with 4 bases in between. This CDR3 region has 12 residues. The CDR3 loop is CATSDFKGELFF. CDR3 nucleotide sequence: TGTGCCACCAGTGATTTTAAAGGGGAGCTGTTTTTT.

The rearrangement links TRBV9 to TRBJ2-1; no clear D. V dropped 0 bases and J dropped 6 bases, with 7 bases sitting between them. In germline, CDR1 is SGDLS, CDR2 YYNGEE. This CDR3 contains 13 residues. This CDR3 reads CASSVGLVNEQFF. The CDR3 DNA is TGTGCCAGCAGCGTAGGTTTAGTCAATGAGCAGTTCTTC.

This clone was seen once. The V and J genes are TRBV30 and TRBJ1-5, with 7 bases aligning to TRBD1. Germline CDR1 reads GTSNPN; CDR2 reads SVGIG (reference sequence). The CDR3 consists of 16 residues. Trimming removed 0 bases from V and 4 bases from J; junction bases left unmatched: 9. The chain's CDR3 is CAWSVPGRGRNQPQHF. The CDR3 bases are TGTGCCTGGAGTGTACCAGGAAGGGGGCGAAATCAGCCCCAGCATTTT.

The J gene is TRBJ2-7, the V gene TRBV5-8; 8 nucleotides match TRBD1. V lost 6 bases to trimming and J lost 7 bases; unmatched junction nucleotides: 9. This CDR3 region has 13 residues. The germline V gene encodes CDR1 SGHTS and CDR2 YDEGEE. This chain's CDR3 is CASTMRTGREQYF. In DNA form, the CDR3 reads TGTGCCAGCACCATGAGGACAGGGAGGGAGCAGTACTTC.

The chain joins TRBV7-2 to TRBJ2-2, with D maybe TRBD1 (6 bases). In germline, CDR1 is SGHTA, CDR2 FQGNSA. The V gene lost 5 bases and the J gene lost 6 bases, with 10 bases spanning the gap. The CDR3 has 13 residues. The CDR3 region is CASSDDRSGELFF. The CDR3 DNA reads as TGTGCCAGCAGCGACGACAGGTCCGGGGAGCTGTTTTTT.

The chain uses TRBV4-1 and TRBJ1-6; 9 bases agree with TRBD1. The V gene end was trimmed by 8 bases and the J gene end by 0 bases; junction bases not matched to a gene: 8. The germline V gene has CDR1 MGHRA and CDR2 YSYEKL. There are 17 residues in the CDR3. This chain's CDR3 is CASRLTGGSSYNSPLHF. CDR3 nucleotide sequence: TGCGCCAGCCGATTGACAGGGGGTAGCTCCTATAATTCACCCCTCCACTTT.

The chain employs TRBV6-5 and TRBJ2-1, with a tentative D call TRBD2 (5 bases). V dropped 0 bases and J dropped 2 bases, with 8 bases sitting between them. This CDR3 contains 15 residues. Looked up from germline, CDR1 is MNHEY and CDR2 is SVGAGI. The CDR3 coding sequence is TGTGCCAGCAGTTACTCGAGGGCGGCCTACAATGAGCAGTTCTTC. Translation gives CASSYSRAAYNEQFF.

The V and J genes are TRBV5-1 and TRBJ2-2; 8 bases are shared with TRBD1. The ends lost 0 bases at V and 1 base at J; junction bases unmatched: 2. The CDR3 totals 16 residues. Germline CDR1 is SGHRS and CDR2 is YFSETQ. The CDR3: CASSLVDRGNTGELFF. Written as DNA, the CDR3 is TGCGCCAGCAGCTTGGTCGACAGGGGGAACACCGGGGAGCTGTTTTTT.

The rearrangement joins TRBV30 to TRBJ2-5; D might be TRBD2 (5 bases). Trimming took 0 bases from V and 7 from J, leaving 15 bases between them. This CDR3 has 14 residues. In germline, CDR1 is GTSNPN, CDR2 SVGIG (reference sequence). The CDR3 DNA reads TGTGCCTGGAGTGTAGACCGGGCGGAGGTGACCCAGTACTTC. Translating it yields CAWSVDRAEVTQYF. Filled out from reference TRBV30 and TRBJ2-5, the complete variable domain reads SQTIHQWPATLVQPVGSPLSLECTVEGTSNPNLYWYRQAAGRGLQLLFYSVGIGQISSEVPQNLSASRPQDRQFILSSKKLLLSDSGFYLCAWSVDRAEVTQYFGPGTRLLVL.

The rearrangement joins TRBV2 to TRBJ2-5; D perhaps matches TRBD1 (6 bases). Germline lookup yields CDR1 SNHLY and CDR2 FYNNEI. The CDR3 has 15 amino acids. V lost 4 bases, J lost 5 bases, and 17 bases lay in between. Here the CDR3 reads CASSVTLYREETQYF. The CDR3 region has the DNA TGTGCCAGCAGTGTAACCCTCTACAGGGAGGAGACCCAGTACTTC.

A few counts support this clone. V is TRBV11-2 and J is TRBJ2-7, with 13 nucleotides matching TRBD2. Germline CDR1 and CDR2: SGHAT and FQNNGV. The CDR3 has 18 amino acids. J lost 3 bases, V lost 7 bases, and 15 bases had no gene match. Written as DNA, the CDR3 is TGTGCCAGCACCGCGGGACTAGCGGGACCCGTCGCCGTCTACGAGCAGTACTTC. It translates to CASTAGLAGPVAVYEQYF. Drawing the rest from reference TRBV11-2 and TRBJ2-7, the complete variable domain is EAGVAQSPRYKIIEKRQSVAFWCNPISGHATLYWYQQILGQGPKLLIQFQNNGVVDDSQLPKDRFSAERLKGVDSTLKIQPAKLEDSAVYLCASTAGLAGPVAVYEQYFGPGTRLTVT.

The rearrangement uses TRBV6-5 and TRBJ2-2, with TRBD1 as a possible D gene (6 bases). V lost 1 base and J 5 bases, leaving 11 bases between the germline ends. The CDR3 extends over 15 amino acids. Germline CDR1 reads MNHEY; CDR2 reads SVGAGI. This chain's CDR3 is CASSYWDKVTGELFF. The DNA for the CDR3 is TGTGCCAGCAGTTACTGGGACAAGGTGACCGGGGAGCTGTTTTTT.

V and J are TRBV9 and TRBJ2-1; D is possibly TRBD2 (7 bases). This CDR3 spans 15 amino acids. The V end lost 4 bases, the J end lost 2 bases, and 13 bases lay between the germline ends. The germline CDR1 and CDR2 sequences are SGDLS and YYNGEE. DNA of the CDR3: TGTGCCAGCAGCCCTAGGGAGGGGGCCTACAATGAGCAGTTCTTC. Translating it yields CASSPREGAYNEQFF.

The chain links TRBV10-3 to TRBJ2-1; 10 bases line up with TRBD1. V dropped 7 bases and J dropped 0; count of bases not matched to a gene: 3. Germline CDR1 ENHRY, CDR2 SYGVKD. This CDR3 has 15 residues. CDR3 region: CAITRTGGSYNEQFF. The DNA of the CDR3 is TGTGCCATCACCCGGACAGGGGGCTCCTACAATGAGCAGTTCTTC.